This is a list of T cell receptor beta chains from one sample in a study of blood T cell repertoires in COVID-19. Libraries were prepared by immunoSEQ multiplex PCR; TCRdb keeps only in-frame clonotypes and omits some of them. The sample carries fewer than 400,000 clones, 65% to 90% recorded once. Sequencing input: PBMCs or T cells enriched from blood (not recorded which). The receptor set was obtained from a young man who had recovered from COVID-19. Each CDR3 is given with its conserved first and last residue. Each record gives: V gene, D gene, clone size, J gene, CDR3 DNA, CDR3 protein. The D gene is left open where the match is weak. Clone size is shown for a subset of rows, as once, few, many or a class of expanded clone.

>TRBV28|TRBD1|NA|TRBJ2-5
TGTGCCAGCAGTCCCCGTGGGACAGGGACTCGTGAGACCCAGTACTTC
CASSPRGTGTRETQYF
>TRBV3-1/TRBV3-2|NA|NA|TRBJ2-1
TGTGCCAGCAGCCAAGGGGGGCTAGCCCCCTACAATGAGCAGTTCTTC
CASSQGGLAPYNEQFF
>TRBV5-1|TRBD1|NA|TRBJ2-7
TGCGCCAGCAGCTCGGGACAGGCACCTGCATGGGAGCAGTACTTC
CASSSGQAPAWEQYF
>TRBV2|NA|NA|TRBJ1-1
TGTGCCAGCAGTGATGATGAGGGCGTGAACACTGAAGCTTTCTTT
CASSDDEGVNTEAFF
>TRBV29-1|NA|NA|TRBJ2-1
TGCAGCGTTGGAGGACGGCAGGACACGAATGAGCAGTTCTTC
CSVGGRQDTNEQFF
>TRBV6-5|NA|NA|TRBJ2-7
TGTGCCAGCAGCCCCGGTGCCTACGAGCAGTACTTC
CASSPGAYEQYF
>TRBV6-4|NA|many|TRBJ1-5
TGTGCCAGCAGTGTATCGGGGGACCCAAATCAGCCCCAGCATTTT
CASSVSGDPNQPQHF
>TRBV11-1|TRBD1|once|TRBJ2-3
TGTGCCAGCAGCTGGGACAGGGGAACAGATACGCAGTATTTT
CASSWDRGTDTQYF
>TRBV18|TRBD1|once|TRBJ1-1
TGTGCCAGCTCACCATTGGGACAGGCCTCGAACACTGAAGCTTTCTTT
CASSPLGQASNTEAFF
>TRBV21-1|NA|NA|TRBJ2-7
TGTGCCAGCGCTGGGGCCCGCTCCTACGAGCAGTACTTC
CASAGARSYEQYF
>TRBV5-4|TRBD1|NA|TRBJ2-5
TGTGCCAGCAGCGCGGACAGGGCGCGGCAAGAGACCCAGTACTTC
CASSADRARQETQYF
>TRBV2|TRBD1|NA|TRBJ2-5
TGTGCCAGCAGTTGGGACAGGGCGGTGGAGACCCAGTACTTC
CASSWDRAVETQYF
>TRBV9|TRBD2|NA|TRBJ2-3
TGTGCCAGCAGCGTACTAGCGGGGGGATACGATACGCAGTATTTT
CASSVLAGGYDTQYF
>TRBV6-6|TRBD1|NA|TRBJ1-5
TGTGCCAGCAGCGGGGGGACAGGGGGCAGTCAGCCCCAGCATTTT
CASSGGTGGSQPQHF
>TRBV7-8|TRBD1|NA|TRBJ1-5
TGTGCCAGCAGCTCCCCCGGGACAGGGGTCAATCAGCCCCAGCATTTT
CASSSPGTGVNQPQHF
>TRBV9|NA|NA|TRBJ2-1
TGTGCCAGCGCGGAGGGGGCAGGTCCCTACAATGAGCAGTTCTTC
CASAEGAGPYNEQFF
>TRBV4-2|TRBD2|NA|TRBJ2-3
TGTGCCAGCAGCCAAGTCGGCATCTCCGTCGTAGCGGGCGGCCAAGTTATTACAGATACGCAGTATTTT
CASSQVGISVVAGGQVITDTQYF
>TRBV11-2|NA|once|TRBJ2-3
TGTGCCAGCAGCTTAGGAGGCCCACTTTTGGATACGCAGTATTTT
CASSLGGPLLDTQYF
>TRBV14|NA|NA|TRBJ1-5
TGTGCCAGCAGCCAGGGGCCGGGTCAGCCCCAGCATTTT
CASSQGPGQPQHF
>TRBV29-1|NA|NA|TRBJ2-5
TGCAGCGGGGATCGGGGAAGTAAGGAGACCCAGTACTTC
CSGDRGSKETQYF
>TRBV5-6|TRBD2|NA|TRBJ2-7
TGTGCCAGCAGCGGCGGGTGGGGACTACCCTACGAGCAGTACTTC
CASSGGWGLPYEQYF
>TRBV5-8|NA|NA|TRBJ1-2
TGTGCCAGCAGCCCTCGACAGGTGGTTTGGGGCTACACCTTC
CASSPRQVVWGYTF
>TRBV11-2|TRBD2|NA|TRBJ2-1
TGTGCCAGCAGCTTATTCGAGACTAGCGGGGCCTACAATGAGCAGTTCTTC
CASSLFETSGAYNEQFF
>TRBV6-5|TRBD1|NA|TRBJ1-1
TGTGCCAGCATGCGGCAGGGGGCTATGAACACTGAAGCTTTCTTT
CASMRQGAMNTEAFF
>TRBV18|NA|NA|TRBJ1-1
TGTGCCAGCTCACCTCGTGAGATGAACACTGAAGCTTTCTTT
CASSPREMNTEAFF
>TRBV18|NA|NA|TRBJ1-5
TGTGCCAGCTCCCCCGGTCAGGGTGGCAATCAGCCCCAGCATTTT
CASSPGQGGNQPQHF
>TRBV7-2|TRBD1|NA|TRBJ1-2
TGTGCCACCGACGGGACAGCCTATGGCTACACCTTC
CATDGTAYGYTF